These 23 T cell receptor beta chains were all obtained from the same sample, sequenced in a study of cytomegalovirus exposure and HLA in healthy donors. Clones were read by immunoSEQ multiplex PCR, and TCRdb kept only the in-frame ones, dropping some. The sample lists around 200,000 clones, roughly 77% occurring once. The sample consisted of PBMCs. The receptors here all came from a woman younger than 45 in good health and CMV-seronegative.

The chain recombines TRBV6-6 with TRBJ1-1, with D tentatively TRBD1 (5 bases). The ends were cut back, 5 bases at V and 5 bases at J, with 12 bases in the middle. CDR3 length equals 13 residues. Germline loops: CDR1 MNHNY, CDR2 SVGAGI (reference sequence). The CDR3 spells CASSLGRGTEAFF. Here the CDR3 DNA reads TGTGCCAGCAGTCTTGGGAGGGGAACTGAAGCTTTCTTT.

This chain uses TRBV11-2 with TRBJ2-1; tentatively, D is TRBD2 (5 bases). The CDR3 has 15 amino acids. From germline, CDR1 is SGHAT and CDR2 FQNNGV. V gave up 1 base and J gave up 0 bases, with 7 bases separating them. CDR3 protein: CASSLAGSSYNEQFF. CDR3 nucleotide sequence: TGTGCCAGCAGCTTAGCTGGGAGCTCCTACAATGAGCAGTTCTTC.

CDR3 protein: CASSLAGQVRNGYTF. DNA of the CDR3: TGTGCCAGCAGCTTAGCGGGACAGGTTCGAAATGGCTACACCTTC. The V call is TRBV7-2, the J call TRBJ1-2; 8 bases are a match to TRBD1. The length of the CDR3 is 15 residues. The V gene end was trimmed by 0 bases and the J gene end by 6 bases; junction bases not matched to a gene: 6. Germline V gene lookup returns CDR1 SGHTA and CDR2 FQGNSA.

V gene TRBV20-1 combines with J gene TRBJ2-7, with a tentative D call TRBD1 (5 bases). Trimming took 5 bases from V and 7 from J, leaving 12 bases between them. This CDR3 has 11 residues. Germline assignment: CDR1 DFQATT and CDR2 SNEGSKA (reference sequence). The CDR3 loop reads CSAPRGWEQYF. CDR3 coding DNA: TGCAGTGCTCCTAGGGGTTGGGAGCAGTACTTC.

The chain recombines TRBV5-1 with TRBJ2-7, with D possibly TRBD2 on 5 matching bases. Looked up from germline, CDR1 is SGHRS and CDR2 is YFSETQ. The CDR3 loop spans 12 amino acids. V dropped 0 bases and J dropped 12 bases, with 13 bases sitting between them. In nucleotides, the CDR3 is TGCGCCAGCAGCTTGGATGCGGGTGCGGGGTACTTC. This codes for CASSLDAGAGYF.

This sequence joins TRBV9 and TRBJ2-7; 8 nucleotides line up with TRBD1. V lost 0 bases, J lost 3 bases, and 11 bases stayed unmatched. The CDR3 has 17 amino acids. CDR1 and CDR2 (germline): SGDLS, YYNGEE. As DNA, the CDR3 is TGTGCCAGCAGCGTAGCTACGGGGTCAGGGGGCATCTACGAGCAGTACTTC. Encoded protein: CASSVATGSGGIYEQYF.

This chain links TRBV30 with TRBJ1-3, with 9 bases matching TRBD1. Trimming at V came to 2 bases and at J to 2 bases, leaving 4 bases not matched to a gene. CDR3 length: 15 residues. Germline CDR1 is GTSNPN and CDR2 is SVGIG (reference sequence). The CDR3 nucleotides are TGTGCCTGGAGTAACAGGGGGCAGACTGGAAACACCATATATTTT. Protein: CAWSNRGQTGNTIYF. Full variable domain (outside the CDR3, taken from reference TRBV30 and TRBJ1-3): SQTIHQWPATLVQPVGSPLSLECTVEGTSNPNLYWYRQAAGRGLQLLFYSVGIGQISSEVPQNLSASRPQDRQFILSSKKLLLSDSGFYLCAWSNRGQTGNTIYFGEGSWLTVV.

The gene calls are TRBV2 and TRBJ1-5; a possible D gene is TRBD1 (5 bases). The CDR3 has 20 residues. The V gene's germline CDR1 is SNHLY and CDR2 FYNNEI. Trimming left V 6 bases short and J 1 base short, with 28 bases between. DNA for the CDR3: TGTGCCAGCAGGGGCGGTAGACAGTTACTAACGCGAGAAAGCAATCAGCCCCAGCATTTT. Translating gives CASRGGRQLLTRESNQPQHF.

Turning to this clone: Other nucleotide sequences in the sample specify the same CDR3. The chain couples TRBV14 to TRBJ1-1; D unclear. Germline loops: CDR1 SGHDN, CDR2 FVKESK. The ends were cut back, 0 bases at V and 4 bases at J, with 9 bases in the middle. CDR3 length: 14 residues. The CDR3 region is CASSQERGSTEAFF. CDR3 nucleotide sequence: TGTGCCAGCAGCCAAGAGAGAGGAAGCACTGAAGCTTTCTTT.

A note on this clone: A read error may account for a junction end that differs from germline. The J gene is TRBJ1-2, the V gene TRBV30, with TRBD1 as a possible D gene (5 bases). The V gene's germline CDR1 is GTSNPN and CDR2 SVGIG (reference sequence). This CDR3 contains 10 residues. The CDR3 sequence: CAWEPLGLLF. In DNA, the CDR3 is TGTGCCTGGGAGCCTTTGGGACTCCTCTTC.

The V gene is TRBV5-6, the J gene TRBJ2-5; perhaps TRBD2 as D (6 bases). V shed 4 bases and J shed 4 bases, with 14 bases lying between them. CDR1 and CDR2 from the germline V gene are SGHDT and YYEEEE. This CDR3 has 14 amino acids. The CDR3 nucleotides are TGTGCCAGCAGCCCCCCGCACGGGGGAGAGACCCAGTACTTC. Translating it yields CASSPPHGGETQYF.

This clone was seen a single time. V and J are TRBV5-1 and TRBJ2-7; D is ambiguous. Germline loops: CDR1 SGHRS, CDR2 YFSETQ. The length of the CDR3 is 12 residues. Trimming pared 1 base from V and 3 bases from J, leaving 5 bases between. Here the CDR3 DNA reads TGCGCCAGCAGCTTGTACGGCTACGAGCAGTACTTC. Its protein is CASSLYGYEQYF.

Here the CDR3 reads CASSDQTDRGWHF. CDR3 nucleotides: TGTGCCAGCAGTGACCAAACGGACAGGGGGTGGCATTTT. The chain couples TRBV6-1 to TRBJ1-5; 10 positions agree with TRBD1. The germline CDR1 and CDR2 sequences are MNHNS and SASEGT. The CDR3 is 13 amino acids. Losses at the gene ends were 3 bases for V and 15 bases for J; bases not matched to a gene: 8.

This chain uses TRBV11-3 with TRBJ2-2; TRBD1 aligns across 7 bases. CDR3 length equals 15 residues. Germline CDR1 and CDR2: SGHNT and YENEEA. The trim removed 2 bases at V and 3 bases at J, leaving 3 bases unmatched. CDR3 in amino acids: CASSLNGTDTGELFF. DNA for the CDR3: TGTGCCAGCAGCTTAAACGGGACAGACACCGGGGAGCTGTTTTTT.

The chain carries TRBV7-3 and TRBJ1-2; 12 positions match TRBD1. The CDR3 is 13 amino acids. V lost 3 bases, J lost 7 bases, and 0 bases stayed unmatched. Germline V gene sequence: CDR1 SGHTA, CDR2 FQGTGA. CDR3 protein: CASSLGQGAGYTF. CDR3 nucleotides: TGTGCCAGCAGCTTGGGACAGGGGGCTGGCTACACCTTC.

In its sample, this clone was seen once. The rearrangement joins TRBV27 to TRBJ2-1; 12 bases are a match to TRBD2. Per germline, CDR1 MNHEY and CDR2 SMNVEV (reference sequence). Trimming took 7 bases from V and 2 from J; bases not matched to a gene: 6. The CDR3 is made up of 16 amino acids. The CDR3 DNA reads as TGTGCCAGCAACAGACTAGCGGGGGATCCCTACAATGAGCAGTTCTTC. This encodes CASNRLAGDPYNEQFF.

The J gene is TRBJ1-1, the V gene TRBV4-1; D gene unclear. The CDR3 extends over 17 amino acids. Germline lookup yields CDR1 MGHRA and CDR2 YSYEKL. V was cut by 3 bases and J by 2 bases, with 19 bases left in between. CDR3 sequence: CASSHRVSGWGNTEAFF. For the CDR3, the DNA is TGCGCCAGCAGCCATAGGGTCTCGGGATGGGGAAACACTGAAGCTTTCTTT.

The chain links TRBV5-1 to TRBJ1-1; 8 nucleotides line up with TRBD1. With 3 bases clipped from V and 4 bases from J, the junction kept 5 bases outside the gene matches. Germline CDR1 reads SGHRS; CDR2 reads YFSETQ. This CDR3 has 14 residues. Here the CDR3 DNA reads TGCGCCAGCAGCTCGGGACAGGCGGTCACTGAAGCTTTCTTT. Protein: CASSSGQAVTEAFF.

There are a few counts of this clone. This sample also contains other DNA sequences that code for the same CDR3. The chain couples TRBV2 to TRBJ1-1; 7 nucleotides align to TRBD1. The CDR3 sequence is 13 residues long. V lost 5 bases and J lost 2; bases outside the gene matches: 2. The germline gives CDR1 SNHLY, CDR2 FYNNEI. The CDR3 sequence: CASSQGENTEAFF. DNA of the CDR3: TGTGCCAGCAGTCAGGGGGAAAACACTGAAGCTTTCTTT.

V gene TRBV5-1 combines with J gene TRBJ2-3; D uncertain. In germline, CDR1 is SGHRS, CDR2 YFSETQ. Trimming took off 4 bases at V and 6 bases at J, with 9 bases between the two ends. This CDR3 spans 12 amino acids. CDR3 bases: TGCGCCAGCAGCGAGGAGAGGGATACGCAGTATTTT. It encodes CASSEERDTQYF.

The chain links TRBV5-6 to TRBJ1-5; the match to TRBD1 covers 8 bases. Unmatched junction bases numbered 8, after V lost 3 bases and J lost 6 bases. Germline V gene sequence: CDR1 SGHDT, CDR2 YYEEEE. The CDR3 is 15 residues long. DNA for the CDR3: TGTGCCAGCAGCTCTCAGGGGGCGATTATTCAGCCCCAGCATTTT. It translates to CASSSQGAIIQPQHF.

The CDR3 DNA reads as TGTGCCAGCAGCTCCGCAGGGAACAGTGCCTACGAGCAGTACTTC. Encoded protein: CASSSAGNSAYEQYF. This rearrangement joins TRBV7-8 to TRBJ2-7, with TRBD1 as a possible D gene (5 bases). V was trimmed by 4 bases and J by 2 bases, leaving 15 bases between them. This CDR3 region has 15 residues. The germline gives CDR1 SGHVS, CDR2 FQNEAQ.

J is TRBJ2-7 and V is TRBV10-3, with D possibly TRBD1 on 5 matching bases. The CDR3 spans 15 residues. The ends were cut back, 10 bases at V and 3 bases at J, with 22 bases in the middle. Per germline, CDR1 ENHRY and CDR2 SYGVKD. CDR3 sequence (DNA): TGTGCCACTTACTCCGGACAACAGTATCACTACGAGCAGTACTTC. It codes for CATYSGQQYHYEQYF.